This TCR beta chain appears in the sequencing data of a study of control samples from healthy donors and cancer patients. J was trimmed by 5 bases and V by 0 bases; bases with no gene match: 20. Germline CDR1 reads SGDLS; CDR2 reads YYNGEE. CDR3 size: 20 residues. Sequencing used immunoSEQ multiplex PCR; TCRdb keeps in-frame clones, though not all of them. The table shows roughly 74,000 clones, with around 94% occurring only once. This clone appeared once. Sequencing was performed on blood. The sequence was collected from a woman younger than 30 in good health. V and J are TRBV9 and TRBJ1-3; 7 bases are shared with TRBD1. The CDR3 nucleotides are TGTGCCAGCAGCGTAGATGCCGGGACAGTAACGCAGGCACGTCGAAACACCATATATTTT. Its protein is CASSVDAGTVTQARRNTIYF.